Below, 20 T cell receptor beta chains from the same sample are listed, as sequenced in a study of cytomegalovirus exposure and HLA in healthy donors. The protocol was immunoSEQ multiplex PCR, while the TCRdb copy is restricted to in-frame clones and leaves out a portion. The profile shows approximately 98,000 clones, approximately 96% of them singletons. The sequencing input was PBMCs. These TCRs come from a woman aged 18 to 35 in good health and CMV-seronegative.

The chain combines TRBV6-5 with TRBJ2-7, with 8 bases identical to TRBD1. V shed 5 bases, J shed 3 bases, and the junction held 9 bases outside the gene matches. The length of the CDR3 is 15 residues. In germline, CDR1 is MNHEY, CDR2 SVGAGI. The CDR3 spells CASSATGETLYEQYF. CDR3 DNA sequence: TGTGCCAGCAGTGCGACAGGGGAGACCCTCTACGAGCAGTACTTC.

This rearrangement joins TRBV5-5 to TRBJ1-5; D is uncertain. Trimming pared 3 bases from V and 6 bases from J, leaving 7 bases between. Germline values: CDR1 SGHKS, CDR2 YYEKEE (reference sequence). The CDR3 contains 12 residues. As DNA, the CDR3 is TGTGCCAGCAGCTCATCCGGTCAGCCCCAGCATTTT. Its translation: CASSSSGQPQHF.

The CDR3 protein is CASTLGGEETQYF. CDR3 sequence (DNA): TGTGCCAGCACCTTGGGGGGAGAAGAGACCCAGTACTTC. The chain combines TRBV28 with TRBJ2-5; perhaps TRBD2 as D (6 bases). CDR1 and CDR2 from the germline V gene are MDHEN and SYDVKM. The CDR3 consists of 13 residues. V lost 7 bases to trimming and J lost 3 bases, with 12 bases between them.

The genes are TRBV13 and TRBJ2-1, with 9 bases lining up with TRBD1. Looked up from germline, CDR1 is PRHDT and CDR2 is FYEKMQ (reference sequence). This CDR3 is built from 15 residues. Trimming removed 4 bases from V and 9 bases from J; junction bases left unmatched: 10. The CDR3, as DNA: TGTGCCAGCAGCTCGAGAGGGACAGGGAATGGTGAGCAGTTCTTC. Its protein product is CASSSRGTGNGEQFF. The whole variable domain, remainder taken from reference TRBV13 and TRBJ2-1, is AAGVIQSPRHLIKEKRETATLKCYPIPRHDTVYWYQQGPGQDPQFLISFYEKMQSDKGSIPDRFSAQQFSDYHSELNMSSLELGDSALYFCASSSRGTGNGEQFFGPGTRLTVL.

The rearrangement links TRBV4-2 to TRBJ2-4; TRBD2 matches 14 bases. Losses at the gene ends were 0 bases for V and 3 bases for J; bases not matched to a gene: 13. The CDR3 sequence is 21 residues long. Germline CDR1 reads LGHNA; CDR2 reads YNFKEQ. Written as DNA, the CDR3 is TGTGCCAGCAGCCAAGATTATCCGACTAGCGGGGGGGTGGGCGGCAAAAACATTCAGTACTTC. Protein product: CASSQDYPTSGGVGGKNIQYF.

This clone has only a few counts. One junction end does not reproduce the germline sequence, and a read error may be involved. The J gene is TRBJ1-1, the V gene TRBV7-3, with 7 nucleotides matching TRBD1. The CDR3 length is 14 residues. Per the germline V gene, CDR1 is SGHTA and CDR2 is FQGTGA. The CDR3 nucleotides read TGTGCCAGCAGCCTAACAGGGGTTTGGAGTGAAGCTTTCTTT. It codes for CASSLTGVWSEAFF. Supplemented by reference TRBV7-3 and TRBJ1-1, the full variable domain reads GAGVSQTPSNKVTEKGKYVELRCDPISGHTALYWYRQSLGQGPEFLIYFQGTGAADDSGLPNDRFFAVRPEGSVSTLKIQRTERGDSAVYLCASSLTGVWSEAFFGQGTRLTVV.

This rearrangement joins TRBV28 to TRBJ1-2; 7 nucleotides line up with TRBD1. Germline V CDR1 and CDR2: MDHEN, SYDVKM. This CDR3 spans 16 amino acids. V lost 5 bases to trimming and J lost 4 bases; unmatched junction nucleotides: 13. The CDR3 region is CASSRLPGTVSYGYTF. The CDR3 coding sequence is TGTGCCAGCAGTAGACTCCCCGGGACAGTAAGCTATGGCTACACCTTC.

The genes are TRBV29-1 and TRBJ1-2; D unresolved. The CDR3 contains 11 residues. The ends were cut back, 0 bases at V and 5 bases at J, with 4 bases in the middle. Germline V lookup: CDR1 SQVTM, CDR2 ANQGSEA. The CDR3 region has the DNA TGCAGCGTTGAAGACAGGTATGGCTACACCTTC. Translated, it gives CSVEDRYGYTF.

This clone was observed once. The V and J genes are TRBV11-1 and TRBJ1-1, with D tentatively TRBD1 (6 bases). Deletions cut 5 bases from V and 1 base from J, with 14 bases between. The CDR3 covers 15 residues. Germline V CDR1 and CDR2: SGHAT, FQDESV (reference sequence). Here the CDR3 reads CASSLTRGTNTEAFF. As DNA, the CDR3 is TGTGCCAGCAGCCTTACGAGGGGGACGAACACTGAAGCTTTCTTT.

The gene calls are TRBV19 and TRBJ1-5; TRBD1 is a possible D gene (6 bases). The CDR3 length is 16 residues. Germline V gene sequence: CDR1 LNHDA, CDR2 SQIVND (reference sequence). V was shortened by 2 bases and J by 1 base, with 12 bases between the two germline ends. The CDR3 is CASSILGTMSNQPQHF. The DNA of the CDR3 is TGTGCCAGTAGTATACTTGGGACAATGAGCAATCAGCCCCAGCATTTT. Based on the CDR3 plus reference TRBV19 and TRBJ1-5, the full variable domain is DGGITQSPKYLFRKEGQNVTLSCEQNLNHDAMYWYRQDPGQGLRLIYYSQIVNDFQKGDIAEGYSVSREKKESFPLTVTSAQKNPTAFYLCASSILGTMSNQPQHFGDGTRLSIL.

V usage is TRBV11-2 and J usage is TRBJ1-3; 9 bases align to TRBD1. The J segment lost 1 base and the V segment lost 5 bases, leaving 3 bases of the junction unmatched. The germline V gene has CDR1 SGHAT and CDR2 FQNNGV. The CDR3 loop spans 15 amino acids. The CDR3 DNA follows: TGTGCCAGCAGCCACGGGACAGGGTCTGGAAACACCATATATTTT. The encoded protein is CASSHGTGSGNTIYF.

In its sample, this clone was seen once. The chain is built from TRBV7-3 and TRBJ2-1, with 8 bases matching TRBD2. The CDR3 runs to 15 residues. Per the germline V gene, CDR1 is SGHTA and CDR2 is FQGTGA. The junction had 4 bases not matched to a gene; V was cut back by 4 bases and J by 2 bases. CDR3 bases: TGTGCCAGCAGCTCCGCGGGGGGCCCCTACAATGAGCAGTTCTTC. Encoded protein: CASSSAGGPYNEQFF.

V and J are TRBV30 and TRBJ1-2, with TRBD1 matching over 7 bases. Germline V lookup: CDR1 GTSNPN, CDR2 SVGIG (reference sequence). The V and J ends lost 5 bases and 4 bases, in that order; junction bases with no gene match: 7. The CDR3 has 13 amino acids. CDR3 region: CAWGTDRPYGYTF. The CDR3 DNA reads TGTGCCTGGGGCACGGACAGGCCCTATGGCTACACCTTC.

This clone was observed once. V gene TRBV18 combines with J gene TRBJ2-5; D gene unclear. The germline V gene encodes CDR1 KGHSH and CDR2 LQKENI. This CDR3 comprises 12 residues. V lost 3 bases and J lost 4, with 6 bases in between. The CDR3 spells CASSPTPETQYF. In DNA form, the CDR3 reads TGTGCCAGCTCACCGACTCCAGAGACCCAGTACTTC.

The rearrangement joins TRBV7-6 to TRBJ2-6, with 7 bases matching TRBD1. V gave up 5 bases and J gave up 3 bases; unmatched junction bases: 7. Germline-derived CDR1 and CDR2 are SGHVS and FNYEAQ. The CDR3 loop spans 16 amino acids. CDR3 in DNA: TGTGCCAGCAGCCCGCGACAGGGTTATGGGGCCAACGTCCTGACTTTC. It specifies CASSPRQGYGANVLTF.

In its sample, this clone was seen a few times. CDR3 nucleotides: TGTGCCAGCAGGCGGATTAATCAGCCCCAGCATTTT. Its translation is CASRRINQPQHF. The chain uses TRBV28 and TRBJ1-5; the D is unclear. Trimming pared 6 bases from V and 4 bases from J, leaving 7 bases between. The CDR3 contains 12 residues. CDR1 and CDR2 (germline): MDHEN, SYDVKM.

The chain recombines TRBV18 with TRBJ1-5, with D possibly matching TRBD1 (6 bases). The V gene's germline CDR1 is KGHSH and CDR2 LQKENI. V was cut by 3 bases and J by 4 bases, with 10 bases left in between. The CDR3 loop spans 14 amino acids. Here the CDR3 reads CASSPLRGNQPQHF. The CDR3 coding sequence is TGTGCCAGCTCACCTTTAAGGGGGAATCAGCCCCAGCATTTT.

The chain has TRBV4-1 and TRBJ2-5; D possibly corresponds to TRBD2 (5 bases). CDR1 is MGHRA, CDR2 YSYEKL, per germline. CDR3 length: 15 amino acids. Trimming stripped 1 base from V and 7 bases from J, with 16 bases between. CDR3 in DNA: TGCGCCAGCAGCCAAGCCAGAGCGGCCCCAGGGACCCAGTACTTC. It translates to CASSQARAAPGTQYF.

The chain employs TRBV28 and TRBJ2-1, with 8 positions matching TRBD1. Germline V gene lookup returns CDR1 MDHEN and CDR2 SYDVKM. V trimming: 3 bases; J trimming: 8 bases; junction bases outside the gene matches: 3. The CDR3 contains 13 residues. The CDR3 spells CASSFRQGYEQFF. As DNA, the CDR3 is TGTGCCAGCAGTTTTAGACAGGGGTATGAGCAGTTCTTC.

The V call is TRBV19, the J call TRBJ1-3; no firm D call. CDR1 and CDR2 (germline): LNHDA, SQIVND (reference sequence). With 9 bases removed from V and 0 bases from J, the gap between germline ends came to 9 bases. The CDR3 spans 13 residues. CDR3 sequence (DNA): TGTGCCAGCCACAGACGCTCTGGAAACACCATATATTTT. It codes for CASHRRSGNTIYF.